This T cell receptor (beta chain) emerged from a study of blood T cells in healthy people across ages. Study as a whole: About one barcoded beta molecule per two T cells was the capture yield of template switching. Study-wide results and limits: CMV status of donors was unknown, possibly confounding expanded clonotype changes. Naive CD4+ cell counts and diversity both ran higher in long-lived than in aged donors.

Together with a sample-barcoded 5' primer, a J-beta primer mix was included in a second PCR lasting about 7 to 12 cycles. Using its own MiXCR run on the 5' RACE reads, TCRdb lists one record per CDR3 protein. Of roughly 790,000 distinct CDR3 sequences listed, about 40% were seen once; the top ten hold 20%. The amount of total RNA extracted per sample was at least 6 micrograms. Regarding this clonotype: Its antigen is unknown.

Trimming cost V 9 bases and J 2 bases, with 10 bases left between them. This CDR3 contains 12 residues. Germline CDR1 is ENHRY and CDR2 is SYGVKD. The gene calls are TRBV10-3 and TRBJ2-5, with D possibly TRBD1 on 6 matching bases. The sequence derives from a woman in her sixties in good health. The sequencing sample was made of blood. CDR3 sequence reads: CAMGAAQETQYF. CDR3 nucleotides: TGTGCCATGGGGGCGGCTCAAGAGACCCAGTACTTC.